Below, one TCR beta chain is given with its context. Its antigen is unidentified. Trimming removed 4 bases at V and 8 bases at J, with 15 bases between. CDR3 length: 13 residues. Germline V lookup: CDR1 SGHRS, CDR2 YFSETQ. The data stem from a study of T cells after yellow fever vaccination. The wider study: The authors prepared low-cell-number fractions using SMART-Seq v4 Ultra Low Input.

Overall study results and limits: Only a minor proportion of clonotypes was detected across both CD4 and CD8 compartments. Detected again after the booster were most primary-vaccination clones, at nearly 97% CD4 and 70% to 90% CD8. One caveat is that FACS-sorted repertoires could contain abundant clonotypes contaminating from the bulk population.

TCRdb called the 5' RACE reads again in MiXCR, with one record for every CDR3 protein. The sample includes roughly 520,000 distinct CDR3 sequences, 20% to 25% of them seen just once. The material was PBMCs, obtained less than 25 days after the first yellow fever vaccination. This chain joins TRBV5-1 and TRBJ1-2; the D gene is possibly TRBD1 (6 bases). The clonotype comes from a man between 18 and 35 years old who received the YFV17D yellow fever vaccine. This chain's CDR3 is CASSVEGGDGYTF. In nucleotides, the CDR3 is TGCGCCAGCAGCGTCGAAGGGGGTGACGGCTACACCTTC.